One and the same sample provided the 27 T cell receptor beta chains below, sequenced in a study of control samples from healthy donors and cancer patients. Libraries were prepared by immunoSEQ multiplex PCR; TCRdb keeps only in-frame clonotypes and omits some of them. The sample shows 93,000 or so clones, 75% to 90% of them seen only once. Sequences were obtained from PBMCs. The receptors shown here come from a man aged 55 to 70 with lung cancer.

This sequence joins TRBV29-1 and TRBJ2-1; no clear D gene. Trimming pared 3 bases from V and 5 bases from J, leaving 2 bases between. Germline V gene data show CDR1 as SQVTM and CDR2 as ANQGSEA. The CDR3 totals 10 residues. The CDR3 spells CSVDHNEQFF. The CDR3, as DNA: TGCAGCGTTGACCACAATGAGCAGTTCTTC.

This clone has only one observation. The chain employs TRBV18 and TRBJ1-2; 9 bases match TRBD1. CDR1 is KGHSH, CDR2 LQKENI, per germline. This CDR3 comprises 16 residues. Trimming cost V 3 bases and J 0 bases; bases outside gene matches: 5. The DNA for the CDR3 is TGTGCCAGCTCACCCCAGGGACAGGGAGCTAACTATGGCTACACCTTC. Translating gives CASSPQGQGANYGYTF.

The gene calls are TRBV30 and TRBJ1-2; D might be TRBD1 (5 bases). Germline values: CDR1 GTSNPN, CDR2 SVGIG (reference sequence). This CDR3 has 13 residues. With 3 bases removed from V and 7 bases from J, the gap between germline ends came to 15 bases. CDR3 sequence reads: CAWSPSGAAGYTF. The CDR3 DNA is TGTGCCTGGAGCCCCAGCGGGGCAGCTGGCTACACCTTC.

The chain employs TRBV2 and TRBJ2-1; D could derive from TRBD1 or TRBD2 (6 bases each). Germline lookup yields CDR1 SNHLY and CDR2 FYNNEI. The CDR3 covers 14 residues. With 5 bases removed from V and 6 bases from J, the gap between germline ends came to 14 bases. Written as DNA, the CDR3 is TGTGCCAGCAGTTGGACAGTCGGGGGCAATGAGCAGTTCTTC. Encoded protein: CASSWTVGGNEQFF.

This clone was observed a handful of times. The chain links TRBV7-7 to TRBJ2-2; 10 nucleotides match TRBD1. The CDR3 loop spans 16 amino acids. The germline CDR1 and CDR2 sequences are SSHAT and FNYEAQ (reference sequence). Trimming cost V 6 bases and J 3 bases; bases outside gene matches: 7. The CDR3 nucleotides are TGTGCCAGCAGATTCGGGACAGGGGTAGACACCGGGGAGCTGTTTTTT. Translating it yields CASRFGTGVDTGELFF. The variable domain in full, with the rest retrieved from reference TRBV7-7 and TRBJ2-2, is GAGVSQSPRYKVTKRGQDVTLRCDPISSHATLYWYQQALGQGPEFLTYFNYEAQPDKSGLPSDRFSAERPEGSISTLTIQRTEQRDSAMYRCASRFGTGVDTGELFFGEGSRLTVL.

The J gene is TRBJ1-1, the V gene TRBV30, with 7 bases aligning to TRBD1. The CDR3 runs 15 residues. The J segment lost 3 bases and the V segment lost 5 bases, leaving 12 bases of the junction unmatched. In germline, CDR1 is GTSNPN, CDR2 SVGIG (reference sequence). In DNA, the CDR3 is TGTGCCTGGGGCTCAGTCGGGACAGCCCACACTGAAGCTTTCTTT. Amino acid sequence: CAWGSVGTAHTEAFF.

V and J are TRBV7-2 and TRBJ1-1; possibly TRBD1 for D (6 bases). This CDR3 spans 14 amino acids. Looked up from germline, CDR1 is SGHTA and CDR2 is FQGNSA. The V and J ends lost 6 bases and 1 base respectively, with 12 bases between them. CDR3 coding DNA: TGTGCCAGCAGTTCACAGGGTCGGAACACTGAAGCTTTCTTT. Translation gives CASSSQGRNTEAFF.

V and J are TRBV3-1 (or the pseudogene TRBV3-2) and TRBJ2-2; D may be TRBD1 (5 bases). The CDR3 is 15 amino acids. The germline V and J ends were trimmed by 4 bases and 6 bases, with 15 bases remaining between them. The germline CDR1 and CDR2 sequences are LGHDT and YNNKEL (reference sequence). CDR3 region: CASSRAYSGPGELFF. The CDR3 coding sequence is TGTGCCAGCAGCCGTGCTTATTCAGGGCCCGGGGAGCTGTTTTTT.

This chain joins TRBV7-2 and TRBJ2-1; TRBD2 matches 15 bases. This CDR3 comprises 15 residues. The germline V gene has CDR1 SGHTA and CDR2 FQGNSA. V was clipped by 4 bases and J by 10 bases; unmatched bases: 5. Here the CDR3 reads CASSWTSGGAGEQFF. The CDR3 nucleotides are TGTGCCAGCAGCTGGACTAGCGGGGGGGCCGGCGAGCAGTTCTTC.

The chain uses TRBV3-1 (or the pseudogene TRBV3-2) and TRBJ2-7; possible D gene TRBD1, 6 bases. The germline V and J ends were trimmed by 2 bases and 5 bases, with 13 bases remaining between them. Germline V lookup: CDR1 LGHDT, CDR2 YNNKEL (reference sequence). This CDR3 has 14 residues. The CDR3 sequence: CASSQSSRGHEQYV. DNA of the CDR3: TGTGCCAGCAGCCAATCATCCAGGGGCCACGAGCAGTACGTC.

This chain links TRBV13 with TRBJ2-5; 7 nucleotides agree with TRBD1. The CDR3 sequence is 14 residues long. CDR1 and CDR2 (germline): PRHDT, FYEKMQ (reference sequence). V lost 5 bases, J lost 7 bases, and 10 bases stayed unmatched. Here the CDR3 DNA reads TGTGCCAGCAGCCCTGACAGGGCTTCCGGGACCCAGTACTTC. Encoded protein: CASSPDRASGTQYF.

The genes are TRBV6-5 and TRBJ2-6; D is uncertain. Germline V gene data show CDR1 as MNHEY and CDR2 as SVGAGI. This CDR3 region has 15 residues. V lost 4 bases to trimming and J lost 0 bases, with 7 bases between them. The CDR3 loop is CASSFVSSGANVLTF. The CDR3 coding sequence is TGTGCCAGCAGTTTCGTGAGCTCTGGGGCCAACGTCCTGACTTTC.

V is TRBV9 and J is TRBJ1-2, with D unclear. Germline CDR1 is SGDLS and CDR2 is YYNGEE. The CDR3 is 15 residues long. V was clipped by 0 bases and J by 8 bases, with 17 bases between them. The CDR3 sequence is CASSVGGSEAHGYTF. The DNA for the CDR3 is TGTGCCAGCAGCGTAGGCGGTTCCGAGGCCCACGGCTACACCTTC.

The chain has TRBV6-5 and TRBJ1-6, with 8 bases fitting TRBD1. The CDR3 runs 13 residues. Trimming removed 6 bases from V and 10 bases from J; junction bases left unmatched: 5. Germline values: CDR1 MNHEY, CDR2 SVGAGI. CDR3 residues: CASRSTGESPLHF. The DNA for the CDR3 is TGTGCCAGCAGATCGACAGGGGAATCACCCCTCCACTTT.

The chain uses TRBV7-8 and TRBJ2-2; perhaps TRBD2 as D (5 bases). The CDR3 loop spans 16 amino acids. The germline CDR1 and CDR2 sequences are SGHVS and FQNEAQ. V lost 3 bases and J 5 bases, leaving 16 bases between the germline ends. This chain's CDR3 is CASSFAFAGGTGELFF. The CDR3 DNA follows: TGTGCCAGCAGCTTCGCATTTGCAGGAGGTACCGGGGAGCTGTTTTTT.

The chain links TRBV10-1 to TRBJ2-7; D remains ambiguous. Germline CDR1 and CDR2: WNHNN and SYGVQD (reference sequence). The CDR3 runs to 12 residues. Deletions cut 4 bases from V and 7 bases from J, with 11 bases between. CDR3 amino acids: CASSGGGEEQYF. CDR3 in DNA: TGCGCCAGCAGTGGAGGTGGCGAAGAGCAGTACTTC.

The gene calls are TRBV2 and TRBJ1-5; 9 positions agree with TRBD1. With 7 bases clipped from V and 4 bases from J, the junction kept 11 bases outside the gene matches. The CDR3 spans 16 residues. Germline V CDR1 and CDR2: SNHLY, FYNNEI. As DNA, the CDR3 is TGTGCCAGCAAGGGAGGGGGGACAGGGAAAAATCAGCCCCAGCATTTT. This codes for CASKGGGTGKNQPQHF.

V is TRBV2 and J is TRBJ2-5, with D unclear. V was trimmed by 3 bases and J by 1 base, leaving 9 bases between them. The CDR3 is 14 amino acids. Germline V gene sequence: CDR1 SNHLY, CDR2 FYNNEI. The CDR3 loop reads CASSDVGSQETQYF. The DNA of the CDR3 is TGTGCCAGCAGTGATGTAGGCAGCCAAGAGACCCAGTACTTC.

The V and J genes are TRBV25-1 and TRBJ1-4; no clear D gene. Germline CDR1 reads MGHDK; CDR2 reads SYGVNS. V gave up 6 bases and J gave up 0 bases, with 11 bases separating them. CDR3 length equals 15 residues. The CDR3 loop is CASSGMDSTNEKLFF. For the CDR3, the DNA is TGTGCCAGCAGCGGTATGGACTCAACTAATGAAAAACTGTTTTTT.

To note about this clone: The junction and the germline gene differ at one end; a read error may be behind it. This chain uses TRBV7-9 with TRBJ2-1, with 7 bases aligning to TRBD1. Germline assignment: CDR1 SEHNR and CDR2 FQNEAQ (reference sequence). The CDR3 is 18 residues long. This CDR3 is CASSVALRGDSPSDEQFF. The CDR3 DNA follows: TGTGCCAGCAGCGTAGCTCTCAGAGGGGACAGTCCATCGGATGAGCAGTTCTTC.

This clone has a single count. This rearrangement joins TRBV6-1 to TRBJ2-7, with D unclear. CDR1 is MNHNS and CDR2 is SASEGT in the germline V gene. V lost 2 bases and J lost 7, with 6 bases in between. CDR3 length: 11 residues. The CDR3, as DNA: TGTGCCAGCAGTGAAAGTAGGGAGCAGTACGTC. Translated: CASSESREQYV.

V is TRBV19 and J is TRBJ1-1; perhaps TRBD1 as D (6 bases). The CDR3 is 15 amino acids. Germline CDR1 LNHDA, CDR2 SQIVND (reference sequence). Trimming cost V 7 bases and J 3 bases, with 18 bases left between them. CDR3 DNA: TGTGCCAGTAACCGTGACTTTTCAGGGGACACTGAAGCTTTCTTT. Protein product: CASNRDFSGDTEAFF.

J is TRBJ1-4 and V is TRBV3-1 (or the pseudogene TRBV3-2), with unresolved D. CDR1 is LGHDT and CDR2 is YNNKEL in the germline V gene (reference sequence). Trimming removed 4 bases from V and 6 bases from J, with 6 bases in between. The CDR3 is 12 amino acids. The CDR3 DNA reads TGTGCCAGCAGCCGCGATTATGAAAAACTGTTTTTT. It codes for CASSRDYEKLFF.

This chain links TRBV18 with TRBJ2-2; the match to TRBD1 covers 7 bases. The CDR3 consists of 13 residues. Losses at the gene ends were 9 bases for V and 1 base for J; bases not matched to a gene: 2. The V gene's germline CDR1 is KGHSH and CDR2 LQKENI. This chain's CDR3 is CASRGQNTGELFF. In DNA, the CDR3 is TGTGCCAGTAGGGGGCAGAACACCGGGGAGCTGTTTTTT.

The chain uses TRBV3-1 (or the pseudogene TRBV3-2) and TRBJ2-7; 9 nucleotides line up with TRBD2. The V segment lost 0 bases and the J segment 7 bases; nucleotides outside the gene matches: 7. The germline CDR1 and CDR2 sequences are LGHDT and YNNKEL (reference sequence). The CDR3 sequence is 15 residues long. The CDR3 region has the DNA TGTGCCAGCAGCCAAGAGGGCGGGGGGGCGCGGGAGCAGTACTTC. Amino acids: CASSQEGGGAREQYF.

The chain uses TRBV9 and TRBJ2-2; either TRBD1 or TRBD2 may supply D (5 bases each). There are 17 residues in the CDR3. The germline V and J ends were trimmed by 3 bases and 2 bases, with 17 bases remaining between them. Germline V CDR1 and CDR2: SGDLS, YYNGEE. The CDR3 DNA follows: TGTGCCAGCAGCGCTCAGATTTCGGGGCAAAACACCGGGGAGCTGTTTTTT. This codes for CASSAQISGQNTGELFF.

This chain links TRBV7-9 with TRBJ2-5, with TRBD1 identical over 8 bases. Germline trimming cut 2 bases from V and 5 bases from J; bases unmatched to any gene: 10. The CDR3 loop spans 16 amino acids. Germline V gene lookup returns CDR1 SEHNR and CDR2 FQNEAQ (reference sequence). CDR3 nucleotide sequence: TGTGCCAGCAGCTTACCCCGGGGACAGGCTGGGGAGACCCAGTACTTC. It codes for CASSLPRGQAGETQYF.